This TCR beta chain was observed in a study of control samples from healthy donors and cancer patients. As regards this clone: The same CDR3 arises from other DNA sequences in this sample as well.

CDR3 length: 14 residues. Germline V gene lookup returns CDR1 KGHSH and CDR2 LQKENI. V was shortened by 3 bases and J by 3 bases, with 11 bases between the two germline ends. TCRdb keeps only in-frame clones here, not all; method: immunoSEQ multiplex PCR. Of 110,000 to 150,000 clones listed, more than 80% are singletons. V and J are TRBV18 and TRBJ1-1; D is perhaps TRBD1 (6 bases). The sequenced sample was blood. This receptor was taken from a man between 18 and 29 years old in good health. CDR3: CASSPGGGHTEAFF. The CDR3 DNA is TGTGCCAGCTCACCGGGGGGGGGCCACACTGAAGCTTTCTTT.